The 28 T cell receptor beta chains given below trace back to one sample, sequenced in a study of beta chain features in type 1 diabetes. Study-level points and caveats: TCRB CDR3s were moderately but significantly shorter in Type 1 diabetes patients in all four CD4+ subsets.

Antigens of these TCRs are unknown. The entirety of the isolated RNA underwent reverse transcription, so expressed TCRB transcripts were sequenced. The protocol was immunoSEQ multiplex PCR, while the TCRdb copy is restricted to in-frame clones and leaves out a portion. The top ten clones hold 0.08% to 0.095% of a sample with some 240,000 clones, 15% to 20% of them seen once. Sequencing was done on a sample of naive CD4+ T cells from blood. The receptors come from a man aged 25 to 45 with type 1 diabetes.

This clone was observed a few times. The chain recombines TRBV9 with TRBJ2-5; no clear D gene. V lost 1 base and J lost 1, with 8 bases in between. Germline V gives CDR1 SGDLS, CDR2 YYNGEE. The CDR3 length is 14 residues. CDR3: CASSVMQTQETQYF. CDR3 coding DNA: TGTGCCAGCAGCGTAATGCAGACCCAAGAGACCCAGTACTTC.

This clone appeared a few times. The rearrangement links TRBV7-2 to TRBJ2-5, with a weak D call TRBD2 (5 bases). Germline V gene sequence: CDR1 SGHTA, CDR2 FQGNSA. The CDR3 is 13 residues long. Deletions cut 4 bases from V and 4 bases from J, with 10 bases between. DNA of the CDR3: TGTGCCAGCAGCTCGGACTTTTCAGAGACCCAGTACTTC. It yields the protein CASSSDFSETQYF.

The rearrangement links TRBV5-4 to TRBJ1-4, with D maybe TRBD1 (6 bases). V was shortened by 4 bases and J by 8 bases, with 18 bases between the two germline ends. The CDR3 is 15 amino acids. Per the germline V gene, CDR1 is SGHNT and CDR2 is YYREEE (reference sequence). The CDR3 region is CASSIQGQYWEKLFF. In nucleotides, the CDR3 is TGTGCCAGCAGCATACAAGGACAGTACTGGGAAAAACTGTTTTTT.

This clone was seen more than once but under ten times. The J gene is TRBJ1-5, the V gene TRBV28; D is uncertain. This CDR3 has 13 amino acids. The V end was cut by 4 bases, the J end by 5 bases, with 9 bases between. Germline loops: CDR1 MDHEN, CDR2 SYDVKM. CDR3 sequence (DNA): TGTGCCAGCAGTTCACCGTCCCATCAGCCCCAGCATTTT. It translates to CASSSPSHQPQHF.

This sequence joins TRBV7-2 and TRBJ2-5; 7 nucleotides align to TRBD2. J was trimmed by 5 bases and V by 3 bases; bases with no gene match: 9. The V gene's germline CDR1 is SGHTA and CDR2 FQGNSA. CDR3 length: 15 amino acids. This chain's CDR3 is CASSFFDAREETQYF. CDR3 in DNA: TGTGCCAGCAGCTTTTTCGATGCGCGGGAGGAGACCCAGTACTTC.

The V call is TRBV11-1, the J call TRBJ2-2; D gene unclear. The germline CDR1 and CDR2 sequences are SGHAT and FQDESV (reference sequence). V dropped 3 bases and J dropped 7 bases, with 6 bases sitting between them. The CDR3 is made up of 12 amino acids. CDR3 residues: CASSFEIGELFF. The CDR3 coding sequence is TGTGCCAGCAGCTTTGAGATCGGGGAGCTGTTTTTT.

The rearrangement joins TRBV4-1 to TRBJ2-5, with 8 nucleotides matching TRBD1. Germline V lookup: CDR1 MGHRA, CDR2 YSYEKL. V gave up 0 bases and J gave up 4 bases; unmatched junction bases: 7. CDR3 length equals 16 residues. In DNA form, the CDR3 reads TGCGCCAGCAGCCAAGATTGGCAGGGGGCAGGAGAGACCCAGTACTTC. It is translated as CASSQDWQGAGETQYF.

This clone was counted a few times. The chain links TRBV21-1 to TRBJ2-7; TRBD1, as called in the table, went unchecked against the DNA. TRBV21-1 is a known pseudogene. CDR3 length: 14 amino acids. The chain's CDR3 is CASSSRTGTYEQYF. DNA for the CDR3: TGTGCCAGCAGCAGCCGGACAGGCACCTACGAGCAGTACTTC.

The J gene is TRBJ2-7, the V gene TRBV4-2; 11 nucleotides align to TRBD2. This CDR3 is 16 amino acids long. Germline V gene sequence: CDR1 LGHNA, CDR2 YNFKEQ. Trimming at V came to 4 bases and at J to 0 bases, leaving 5 bases not matched to a gene. This CDR3 reads CASSPTSGIVSYEQYF. CDR3 nucleotide sequence: TGTGCCAGCAGCCCGACTAGCGGGATAGTCTCCTACGAGCAGTACTTC.

This clone was seen only a few times. The V call is TRBV7-2, the J call TRBJ2-2; a weak D match, TRBD1 (5 bases). V lost 2 bases to trimming and J lost 4 bases, with 11 bases between them. The length of the CDR3 is 15 residues. Germline-derived CDR1 and CDR2 are SGHTA and FQGNSA. The CDR3 region has the DNA TGTGCCAGCAGCTTACCAGGGTCGGGCACCGGGGAGCTGTTTTTT. Its translation is CASSLPGSGTGELFF.

The DNA of the CDR3 is TGCAGCGTCTTTGGACAGGGCTACGAGCAGTACTTC. It specifies CSVFGQGYEQYF. The chain has TRBV29-1 and TRBJ2-7; 8 nucleotides line up with TRBD1. Trimming at V came to 6 bases and at J to 3 bases, leaving 4 bases not matched to a gene. CDR3 length equals 12 residues. Looked up from germline, CDR1 is SQVTM and CDR2 is ANQGSEA.

This clone came up a few times. Other nucleotide sequences in the sample specify the same CDR3. V gene TRBV29-1 combines with J gene TRBJ1-1; TRBD1 is a possible D gene (6 bases). The germline gives CDR1 SQVTM, CDR2 ANQGSEA. The ends were cut back, 2 bases at V and 2 bases at J, with 9 bases in the middle. The CDR3 extends over 13 amino acids. CDR3 region: CSVEQGTNTEAFF. DNA of the CDR3: TGCAGCGTTGAACAGGGGACAAACACTGAAGCTTTCTTT.

This rearrangement joins TRBV7-2 to TRBJ2-3; D is possibly TRBD1 or TRBD2 (5 bases each). The germline V and J ends were trimmed by 4 bases and 6 bases, with 17 bases remaining between them. There are 15 residues in the CDR3. Per the germline V gene, CDR1 is SGHTA and CDR2 is FQGNSA. The CDR3 reads CASSSGPRGADTQYF. The CDR3 DNA reads TGTGCCAGCAGCTCGGGACCCCGAGGGGCCGATACGCAGTATTTT.

About this clone itself: One end of the junction does not line up with germline, which may come from a read error. The V call is TRBV30, the J call TRBJ2-4; D is tentatively TRBD1 or TRBD2 (5 bases each). The CDR3 runs to 14 residues. CDR1 is GTSNPN and CDR2 is SVGIG in the germline V gene (reference sequence). The CDR3 loop is CAWSMGTTTSPPTF. For the CDR3, the DNA is TGTGCCTGGAGCATGGGGACCACAACTTCCCCGCCCACCTTC.

The genes are TRBV7-2 and TRBJ2-7; no clear D. The germline V gene has CDR1 SGHTA and CDR2 FQGNSA. This CDR3 is built from 14 residues. V was cut by 5 bases and J by 4 bases, with 15 bases left in between. CDR3 sequence: CASSITRGPYEQYF. DNA of the CDR3: TGTGCCAGCAGCATAACCCGAGGTCCGTACGAGCAGTACTTC.

This clone was seen only a few times. The chain employs TRBV28 and TRBJ1-1, with 8 bases aligning to TRBD1. Trimming at V came to 10 bases and at J to 4 bases, leaving 5 bases not matched to a gene. Germline lookup yields CDR1 MDHEN and CDR2 SYDVKM. This CDR3 has 12 amino acids. CDR3 protein: CATITGGTEAFF. The CDR3 bases are TGTGCCACCATAACAGGGGGCACTGAAGCTTTCTTT.

The rearrangement uses TRBV28 and TRBJ1-1; no clear D. CDR3 length: 14 amino acids. Trimming left V 2 bases short and J 11 bases short, with 18 bases between. Germline CDR1 reads MDHEN; CDR2 reads SYDVKM. The CDR3 region has the DNA TGTGCCAGCAGTTTAATGGCGCGGCGGCCGATGGCTTTCTTT. Its translation is CASSLMARRPMAFF.

J is TRBJ2-7 and V is TRBV15, with 11 bases that match TRBD2. The CDR3 has 15 residues. Germline trimming cut 0 bases from V and 7 bases from J; bases unmatched to any gene: 5. Per germline, CDR1 LNHNV and CDR2 YYDKDF (reference sequence). The CDR3 protein is CATSRDIAGGREQYF. The CDR3 coding sequence is TGTGCCACCAGCAGAGATATAGCGGGAGGGCGTGAGCAGTACTTC.

V is TRBV9 and J is TRBJ2-7; the match to TRBD1 covers 8 bases. Per germline, CDR1 SGDLS and CDR2 YYNGEE. Trimming cost V 1 base and J 5 bases; bases outside gene matches: 11. The CDR3 consists of 16 residues. The CDR3 reads CASSVKWTGTVHEQYF. As DNA, the CDR3 is TGTGCCAGCAGCGTAAAGTGGACAGGGACCGTCCACGAGCAGTACTTC.

This clone has a handful of counts. The V and J genes are TRBV4-1 and TRBJ2-3; D not resolved. The CDR3 consists of 14 residues. With 3 bases removed from V and 0 bases from J, the gap between germline ends came to 7 bases. Looked up from germline, CDR1 is MGHRA and CDR2 is YSYEKL. In DNA, the CDR3 is TGCGCCAGCAGCCATCGGGCCAGCACAGATACGCAGTATTTT. Residues: CASSHRASTDTQYF.

The V and J genes are TRBV5-4 and TRBJ2-1; weak D call: TRBD2 (6 bases). V lost 3 bases and J 8 bases, leaving 15 bases between the germline ends. The CDR3 has 14 residues. Germline V gene sequence: CDR1 SGHNT, CDR2 YYREEE (reference sequence). The CDR3: CASSSTGASDEQFF. The DNA for the CDR3 is TGTGCCAGCAGCTCCACCGGGGCTAGCGATGAGCAGTTCTTC.

DNA of the CDR3: TGTGCCAGCAGATTGAGGAGCTCCTACAATGAGCAGTTCTTC. Translating it yields CASRLRSSYNEQFF. V is TRBV27 and J is TRBJ2-1; no definite D call. V was pared by 6 bases and J by 0 bases, with 9 bases between. There are 14 residues in the CDR3. Germline CDR1 reads MNHEY; CDR2 reads SMNVEV (reference sequence).

The chain is built from TRBV29-1 and TRBJ2-5, with D unresolved. The CDR3 spans 13 residues. Germline lookup yields CDR1 SQVTM and CDR2 ANQGSEA. Deletions cut 4 bases from V and 2 bases from J, with 11 bases between. CDR3 coding DNA: TGCAGCGTTGGTCATGTACTTCAAGAGACCCAGTACTTC. Translated, it gives CSVGHVLQETQYF.

A single count supports this clone. The chain carries TRBV5-1 and TRBJ2-1; the D gene is possibly TRBD2 (7 bases). This CDR3 is built from 12 residues. CDR1 SGHRS and CDR2 YFSETQ come from the germline V gene. V lost 7 bases and J lost 8, with 13 bases in between. The CDR3 DNA reads as TGCGCCAGCGCCGCGGGGGCGGATGAGCAGTTCTTC. It codes for CASAAGADEQFF.

The V gene is TRBV6-1, the J gene TRBJ2-3; maybe TRBD2 (5 bases). From germline, CDR1 is MNHNS and CDR2 SASEGT. Trimming took off 7 bases at V and 7 bases at J, with 9 bases between the two ends. This CDR3 is built from 11 residues. DNA for the CDR3: TGTGCCAGCACCCGAGGGTATACGCAGTATTTT. Amino acid sequence: CASTRGYTQYF.

This clone was observed a handful of times. The V gene is TRBV6-6, the J gene TRBJ1-2; D is undetermined. The CDR3 covers 14 residues. Trimming removed 8 bases from V and 8 bases from J, with 21 bases in between. CDR1 is MNHNY and CDR2 is SVGAGI in the germline V gene (reference sequence). The CDR3 sequence: CASQQRGVPLGYTF. As DNA, the CDR3 is TGTGCCAGCCAGCAGCGAGGTGTACCGTTAGGCTACACCTTC.

The genes are TRBV13 and TRBJ2-1; no definite D call. The CDR3 totals 11 residues. With 8 bases removed from V and 6 bases from J, the gap between germline ends came to 8 bases. CDR1 and CDR2 from the germline V gene are PRHDT and FYEKMQ (reference sequence). The CDR3 DNA reads as TGTGCCAGCTCCAGTCTCAATGAGCAGTTCTTC. Residues: CASSSLNEQFF.

This clone was observed a single time. The J gene is TRBJ2-7, the V gene TRBV28; TRBD2 agrees at 7 bases. Germline trimming cut 6 bases from V and 2 bases from J; bases unmatched to any gene: 7. CDR1 and CDR2 (germline): MDHEN, SYDVKM. The CDR3 extends over 14 amino acids. The CDR3 reads CASRLTSSAYEQYF. The CDR3 DNA reads TGTGCCAGCAGGTTGACTAGCAGCGCCTACGAGCAGTACTTC.